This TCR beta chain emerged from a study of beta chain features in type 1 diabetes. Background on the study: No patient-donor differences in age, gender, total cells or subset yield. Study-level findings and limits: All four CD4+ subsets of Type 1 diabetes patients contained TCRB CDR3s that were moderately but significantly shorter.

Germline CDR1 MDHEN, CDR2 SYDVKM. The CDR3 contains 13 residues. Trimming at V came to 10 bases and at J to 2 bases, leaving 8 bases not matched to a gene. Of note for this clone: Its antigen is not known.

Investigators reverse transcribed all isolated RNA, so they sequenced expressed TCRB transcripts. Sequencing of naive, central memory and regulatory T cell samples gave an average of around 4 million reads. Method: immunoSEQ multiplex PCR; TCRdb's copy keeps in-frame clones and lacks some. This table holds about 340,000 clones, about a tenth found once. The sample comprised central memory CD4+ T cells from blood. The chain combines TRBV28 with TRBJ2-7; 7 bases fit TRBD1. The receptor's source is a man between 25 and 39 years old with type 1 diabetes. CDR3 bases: TGTGCCACCCGTCCGGGACAGACCTACGAGCAGTACTTC. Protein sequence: CATRPGQTYEQYF.